This T cell receptor beta chain was retrieved from a study of sequential checkpoint blockade in melanoma. Study-level findings and limits: Patients with week-13 increases in T-cell fraction and clonality benefited about 30 times more often. In arm A, pretreatment tumor clonality was associated with response.

Treatment: randomized to nivolumab then ipilimumab (arm A) or the reverse (arm B). Using immunoSEQ multiplex PCR, the repertoire was profiled, and TCRdb retains in-frame clones only, with some absent. The top ten hold 4.8% of the sample, which has 15,000 to 20,000 clones, around 72% seen once. Deletions cut 6 bases from V and 0 bases from J, with 12 bases between. The CDR3 runs to 14 residues. Germline loops: CDR1 MNHGY, CDR2 SAAAGT. This clone was detected a few times. Its cognate antigen is unknown. The material was tumor tissue (inferred from file names), obtained from a patient given nivolumab and ipilimumab in sequence. This sequence was found in a human donor with melanoma. This chain joins TRBV6-8 and TRBJ2-7; no definite D call. As DNA, the CDR3 is TGTGCCAGCAGCCAGACTCTAAGCTCCTACGAGCAGTACTTC. As protein: CASSQTLSSYEQYF.